This entry concerns a single TCR beta chain. The antigen remains undetermined. The sample's treatment: oral pan-JAK inhibitor, 5-10 mg twice daily. This sample is part of a study of CD8+ T cells in alopecia areata. Study-wide findings and caveats: Tissue-resident alphabeta T cells belonging to normal skin likewise get sequenced within scalp specimens. Persistence of many expanded lesional clones was seen in scalp and blood during tofacitinib.

Sequencing templates came from extracted RNA that was reverse transcribed into cDNA. The table came from immunoSEQ multiplex PCR; TCRdb's copy has only in-frame clones and leaves some out. The repertoire consists of about 200,000 clones, with 58% occurring once and the leading ten covering 5.5% to 6%. CDR1 and CDR2 (germline): SEHNR, FQNEAQ (reference sequence). V lost 2 bases, J lost 3 bases, and 11 bases lay in between. CDR3 size: 14 residues. This TCR derives from a human donor with alopecia areata. Sequenced here: CD4+ T cells sorted from blood, sampled at week 24, from a patient treated with tofacitinib. The genes are TRBV7-9 and TRBJ2-7; weak D call: TRBD1 (5 bases). The CDR3: CASSLLAGNYEQYF. In DNA, the CDR3 is TGTGCCAGCAGCTTATTGGCAGGGAACTACGAGCAGTACTTC.